This T cell receptor beta chain was sequenced in a study of cytomegalovirus exposure and HLA in healthy donors. The CDR3 has 17 residues. Deletions cut 3 bases from V and 3 bases from J, with 19 bases between. CDR1 is SGDLS, CDR2 YYNGEE, per germline. Concerning this clone: Its antigen remains unknown.

The PCR contained 60 Vbeta and 13 Jbeta primers. The repertoire was sequenced with immunoSEQ multiplex PCR; TCRdb's copy has only in-frame clones and lacks some. This sample's table has about 130,000 clones. Study outcomes and limitations: V- and J-gene trimming of TCR beta was linked (in a later analysis) to a missense DCLRE1C variant.

Sequences were obtained from PBMCs. The chain has TRBV9 and TRBJ2-1; maybe TRBD1 (6 bases). The sequence derives from a man younger than 35 in good health and CMV-seronegative. CDR3 amino acids: CASSDPSGRGYYNEQFF. The CDR3 DNA reads TGTGCCAGCAGCGACCCCTCCGGCAGGGGTTACTACAATGAGCAGTTCTTC.